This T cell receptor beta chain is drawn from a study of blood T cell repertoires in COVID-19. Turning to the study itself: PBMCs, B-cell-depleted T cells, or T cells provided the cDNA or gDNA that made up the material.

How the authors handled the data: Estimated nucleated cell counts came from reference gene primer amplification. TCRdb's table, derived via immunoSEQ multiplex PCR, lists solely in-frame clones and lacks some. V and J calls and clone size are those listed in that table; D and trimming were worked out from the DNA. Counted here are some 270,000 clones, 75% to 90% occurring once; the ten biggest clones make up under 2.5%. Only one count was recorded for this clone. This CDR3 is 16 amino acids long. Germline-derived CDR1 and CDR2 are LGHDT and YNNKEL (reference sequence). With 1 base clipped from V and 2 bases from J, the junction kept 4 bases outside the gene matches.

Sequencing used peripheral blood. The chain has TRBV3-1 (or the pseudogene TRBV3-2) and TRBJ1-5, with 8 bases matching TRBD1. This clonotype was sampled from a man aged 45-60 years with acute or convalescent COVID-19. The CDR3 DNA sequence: TGTGCCAGCAGCCAAGCCGGACAGGGCGGCAATCAGCCCCAGCATTTT. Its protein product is CASSQAGQGGNQPQHF.